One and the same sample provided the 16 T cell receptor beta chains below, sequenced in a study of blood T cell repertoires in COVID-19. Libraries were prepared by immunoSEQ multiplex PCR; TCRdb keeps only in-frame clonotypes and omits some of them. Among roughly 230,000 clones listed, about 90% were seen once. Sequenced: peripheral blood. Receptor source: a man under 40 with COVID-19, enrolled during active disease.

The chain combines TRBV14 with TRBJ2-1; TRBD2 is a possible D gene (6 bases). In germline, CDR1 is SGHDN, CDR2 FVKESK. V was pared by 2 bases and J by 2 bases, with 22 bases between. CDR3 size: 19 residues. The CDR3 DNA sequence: TGTGCCAGCAGCCAAATCCGCCTCGGCAGGCGGGGACCCTACAATGAGCAGTTCTTC. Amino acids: CASSQIRLGRRGPYNEQFF.

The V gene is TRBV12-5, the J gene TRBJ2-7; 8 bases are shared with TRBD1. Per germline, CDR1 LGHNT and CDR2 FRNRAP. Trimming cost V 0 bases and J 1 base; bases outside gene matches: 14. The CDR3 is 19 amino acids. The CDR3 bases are TGTGCTAGTGGTTTGGTACAGGCAGGGGGCCTGTCCATTTCCTACGAGCAGTACTTC. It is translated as CASGLVQAGGLSISYEQYF.

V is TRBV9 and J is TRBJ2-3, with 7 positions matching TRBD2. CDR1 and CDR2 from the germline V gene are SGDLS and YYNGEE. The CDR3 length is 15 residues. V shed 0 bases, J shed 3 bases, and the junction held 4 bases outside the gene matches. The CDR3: CASSVVAGVTDTQYF. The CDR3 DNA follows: TGTGCCAGCAGCGTAGTGGCGGGGGTAACAGATACGCAGTATTTT.

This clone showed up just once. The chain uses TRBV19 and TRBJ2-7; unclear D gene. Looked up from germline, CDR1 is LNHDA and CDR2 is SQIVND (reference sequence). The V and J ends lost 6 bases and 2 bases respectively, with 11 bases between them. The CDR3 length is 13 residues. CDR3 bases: TGTGCCAGTAGACCGGGTCCAACCTACGAGCAGTACTTC. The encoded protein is CASRPGPTYEQYF.

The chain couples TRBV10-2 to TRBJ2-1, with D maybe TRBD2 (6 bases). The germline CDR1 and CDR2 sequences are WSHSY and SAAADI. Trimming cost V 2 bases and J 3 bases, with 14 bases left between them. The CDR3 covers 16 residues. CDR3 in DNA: TGCGCCAGCAGTGAGGGCCCCCCGGGGGTCTACAATGAGCAGTTCTTC. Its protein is CASSEGPPGVYNEQFF.

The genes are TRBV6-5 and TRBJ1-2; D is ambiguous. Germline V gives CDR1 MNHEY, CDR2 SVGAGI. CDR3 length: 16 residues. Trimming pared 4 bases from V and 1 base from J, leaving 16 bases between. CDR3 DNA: TGTGCCAGCAGTTCCCATAGTCGGGGAGATAACTATGGCTACACCTTC. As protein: CASSSHSRGDNYGYTF.

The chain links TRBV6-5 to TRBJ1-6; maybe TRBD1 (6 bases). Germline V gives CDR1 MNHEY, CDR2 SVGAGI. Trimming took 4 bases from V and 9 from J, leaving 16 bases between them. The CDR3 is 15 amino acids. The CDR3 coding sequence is TGTGCCAGCAGTTCCACTACAGGGCAGGTTTCACCCCTCCACTTT. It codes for CASSSTTGQVSPLHF.

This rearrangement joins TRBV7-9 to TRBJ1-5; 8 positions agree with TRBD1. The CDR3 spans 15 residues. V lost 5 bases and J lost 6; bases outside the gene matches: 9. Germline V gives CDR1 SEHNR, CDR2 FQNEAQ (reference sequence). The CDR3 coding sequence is TGTGCCAGCAGCCCCCAGGGGGCCCGGGGTCAGCCCCAGCATTTT. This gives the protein CASSPQGARGQPQHF.

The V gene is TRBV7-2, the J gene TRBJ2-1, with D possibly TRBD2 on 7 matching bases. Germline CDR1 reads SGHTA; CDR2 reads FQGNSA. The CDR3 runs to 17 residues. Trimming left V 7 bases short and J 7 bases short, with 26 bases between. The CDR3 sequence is CASMAAAGGGLGNEQFF. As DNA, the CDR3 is TGTGCCAGCATGGCGGCTGCTGGGGGGGGCCTTGGGAATGAGCAGTTCTTC.

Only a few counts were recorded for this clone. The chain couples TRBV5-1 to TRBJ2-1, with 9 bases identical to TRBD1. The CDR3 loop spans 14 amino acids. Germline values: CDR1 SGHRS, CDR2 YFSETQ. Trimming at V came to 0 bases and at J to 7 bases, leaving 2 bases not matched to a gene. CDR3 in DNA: TGCGCCAGCAGCTTGGACAGGGGGCAAAATGAGCAGTTCTTC. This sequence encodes CASSLDRGQNEQFF. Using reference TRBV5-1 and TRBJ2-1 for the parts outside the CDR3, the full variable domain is KAGVTQTPRYLIKTRGQQVTLSCSPISGHRSVSWYQQTPGQGLQFLFEYFSETQRNKGNFPGRFSGRQFSNSRSEMNVSTLELGDSALYLCASSLDRGQNEQFFGPGTRLTVL.

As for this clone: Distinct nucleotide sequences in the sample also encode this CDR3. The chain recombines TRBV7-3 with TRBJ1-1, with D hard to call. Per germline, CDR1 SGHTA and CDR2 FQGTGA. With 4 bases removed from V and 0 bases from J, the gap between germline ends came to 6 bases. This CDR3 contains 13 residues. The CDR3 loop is CASSSSLNTEAFF. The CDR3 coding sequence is TGTGCCAGCAGCTCGAGCCTGAACACTGAAGCTTTCTTT. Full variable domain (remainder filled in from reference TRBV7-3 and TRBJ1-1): GAGVSQTPSNKVTEKGKYVELRCDPISGHTALYWYRQSLGQGPEFLIYFQGTGAADDSGLPNDRFFAVRPEGSVSTLKIQRTERGDSAVYLCASSSSLNTEAFFGQGTRLTVV.

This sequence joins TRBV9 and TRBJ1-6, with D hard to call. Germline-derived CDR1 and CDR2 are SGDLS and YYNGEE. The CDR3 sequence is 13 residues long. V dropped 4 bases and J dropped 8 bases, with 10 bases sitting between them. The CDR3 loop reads CASSPDSDSPLHF. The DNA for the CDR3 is TGTGCCAGCAGCCCAGATTCTGATTCACCCCTCCACTTT.

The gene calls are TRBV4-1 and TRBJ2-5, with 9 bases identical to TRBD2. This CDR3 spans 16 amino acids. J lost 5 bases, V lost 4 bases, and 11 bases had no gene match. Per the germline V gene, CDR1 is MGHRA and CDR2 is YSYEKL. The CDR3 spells CASSPAGGFIGETQYF. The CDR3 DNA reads TGCGCCAGCAGCCCAGCGGGGGGCTTCATCGGGGAGACCCAGTACTTC.

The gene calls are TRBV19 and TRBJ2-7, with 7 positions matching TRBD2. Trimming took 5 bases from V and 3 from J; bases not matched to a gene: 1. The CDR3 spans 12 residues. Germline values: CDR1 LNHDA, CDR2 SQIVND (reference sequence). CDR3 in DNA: TGTGCCAGTAGTGGGGGGGTCTACGAGCAGTACTTC. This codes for CASSGGVYEQYF. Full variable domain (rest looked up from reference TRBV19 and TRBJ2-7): DGGITQSPKYLFRKEGQNVTLSCEQNLNHDAMYWYRQDPGQGLRLIYYSQIVNDFQKGDIAEGYSVSREKKESFPLTVTSAQKNPTAFYLCASSGGVYEQYFGPGTRLTVT.

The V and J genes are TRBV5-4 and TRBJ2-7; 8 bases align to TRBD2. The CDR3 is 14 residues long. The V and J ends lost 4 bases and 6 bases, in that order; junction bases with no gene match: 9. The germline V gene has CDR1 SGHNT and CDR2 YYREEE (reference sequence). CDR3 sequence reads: CASSHTGGDGEQYF. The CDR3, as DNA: TGTGCCAGCAGCCATACGGGGGGGGACGGCGAGCAGTACTTC. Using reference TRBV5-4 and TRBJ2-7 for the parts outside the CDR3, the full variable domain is ETGVTQSPTHLIKTRGQQVTLRCSSQSGHNTVSWYQQALGQGPQFIFQYYREEENGRGNFPPRFSGLQFPNYSSELNVNALELDDSALYLCASSHTGGDGEQYFGPGTRLTVT.

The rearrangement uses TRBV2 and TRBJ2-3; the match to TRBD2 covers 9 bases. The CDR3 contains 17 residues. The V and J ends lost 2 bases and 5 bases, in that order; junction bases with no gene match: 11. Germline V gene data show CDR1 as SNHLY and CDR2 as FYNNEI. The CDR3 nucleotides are TGTGCCAGCAGTGAACTGCTAGCGGGGAAAGGGGAAGATACGCAGTATTTT. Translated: CASSELLAGKGEDTQYF. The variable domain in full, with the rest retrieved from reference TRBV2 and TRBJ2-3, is EPEVTQTPSHQVTQMGQEVILRCVPISNHLYFYWYRQILGQKVEFLVSFYNNEISEKSEIFDDQFSVERPDGSNFTLKIRSTKLEDSAMYFCASSELLAGKGEDTQYFGPGTRLTVL.